This T cell receptor beta chain stems from a study of beta chain features in type 1 diabetes. On the study more broadly: Age and gender were similar between patients and healthy donors, as were cell yields. In all, roughly 98,000,000 sorted cells from all samples were analyzed.

Isolated RNA was reverse transcribed in full, so expressed TCRB transcripts were sequenced. Measured with immunoSEQ multiplex PCR; TCRdb has only the in-frame clones, and not every one. The sample lists roughly 350,000 clones; 8.5% to 10% were seen once. Trimming shortened V by 0 bases and J by 5 bases, and 25 bases separated the two germline ends. The CDR3 spans 19 residues. Germline V gives CDR1 LGHNA, CDR2 YSLEER. A remark on this clone: Its cognate antigen is unknown.

Blood was collected once per donor into heparin, averaging approximately 110 mL. Sorting that relied on CD45RO/CCR7/CD25/CD127/CD95/CD27 yielded CD4+ naive, central memory, regulatory and stem cell-like memory cells. Study results and caveats: In every one of the four CD4+ subsets, TCRB CDR3s were moderately but significantly shorter in Type 1 diabetes patients.

This clonotype was obtained from a man younger than 40 with type 1 diabetes. Input material: central memory CD4+ T cells from blood. The chain carries TRBV4-3 and TRBJ2-5; D remains ambiguous. The CDR3 sequence: CASSQDPPTSGLGLETQYF. CDR3 sequence (DNA): TGCGCCAGCAGCCAAGACCCTCCCACATCGGGCTTGGGGTTGGAGACCCAGTACTTC.